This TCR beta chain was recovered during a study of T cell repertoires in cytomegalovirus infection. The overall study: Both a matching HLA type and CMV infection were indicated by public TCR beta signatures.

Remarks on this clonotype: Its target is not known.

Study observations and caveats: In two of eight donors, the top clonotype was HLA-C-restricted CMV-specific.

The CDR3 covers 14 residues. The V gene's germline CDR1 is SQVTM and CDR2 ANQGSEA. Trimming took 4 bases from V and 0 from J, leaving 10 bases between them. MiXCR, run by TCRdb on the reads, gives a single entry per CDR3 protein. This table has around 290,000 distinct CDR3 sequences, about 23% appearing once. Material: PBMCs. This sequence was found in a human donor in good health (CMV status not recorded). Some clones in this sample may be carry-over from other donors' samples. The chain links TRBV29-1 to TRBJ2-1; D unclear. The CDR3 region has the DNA TGCAGCGTTGTGAAGAGCCGCTCCTACAATGAGCAGTTCTTC. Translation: CSVVKSRSYNEQFF.